The 32 T cell receptor beta chains reported below all come from one sample, sequenced in a study of blood T cell repertoires in COVID-19. Data came from immunoSEQ multiplex PCR; TCRdb stores just in-frame clones and leaves some out. Of 65,000 to 90,000 clones listed, around 76% are singletons. Sequences were obtained from peripheral blood. These TCRs come from a man in his 70s with active or convalescent COVID-19.

The chain joins TRBV4-1 to TRBJ1-5; D ambiguous. V lost 4 bases and J 8 bases, leaving 21 bases between the germline ends. Germline CDR1 MGHRA, CDR2 YSYEKL. The CDR3 covers 16 residues. The CDR3 spells CASSPINTATGKPQHF. In DNA, the CDR3 is TGCGCCAGCAGCCCAATAAACACTGCTACCGGGAAGCCCCAGCATTTT.

The chain has TRBV30 and TRBJ1-6; TRBD1 might be the D (5 bases). Germline CDR1 and CDR2: GTSNPN and SVGIG (reference sequence). The CDR3 consists of 13 residues. V was cut by 1 base and J by 10 bases, with 11 bases left in between. CDR3 loop: CAWSGRERSPLHF. DNA of the CDR3: TGTGCCTGGAGTGGCAGGGAACGATCACCCCTCCACTTT.

This clone was counted a few times. The chain recombines TRBV6-5 with TRBJ2-2; the D gene is possibly TRBD1 (5 bases). CDR3 length: 14 residues. With 6 bases removed from V and 5 bases from J, the gap between germline ends came to 13 bases. Germline V gene sequence: CDR1 MNHEY, CDR2 SVGAGI. The CDR3 here is CASRDLKGTGELFF. For the CDR3, the DNA is TGTGCCAGCAGGGATCTCAAGGGGACCGGGGAGCTGTTTTTT.

The chain carries TRBV3-1 (or the pseudogene TRBV3-2) and TRBJ2-7; a weak D match, TRBD2 (6 bases). The CDR3 contains 14 residues. Trimming took off 7 bases at V and 0 bases at J, with 13 bases between the two ends. Germline CDR1 is LGHDT and CDR2 is YNNKEL (reference sequence). CDR3 in DNA: TGTGCCAGCACCGGGACCGGGAGCTCCTACGAGCAGTACTTC. Its protein is CASTGTGSSYEQYF.

V gene TRBV2 combines with J gene TRBJ2-4, with D maybe TRBD2 (5 bases). CDR1 is SNHLY and CDR2 is FYNNEI in the germline V gene. The V end was cut by 10 bases, the J end by 5 bases, with 15 bases between. The length of the CDR3 is 13 residues. The CDR3, as DNA: TGTGCCACCTTCCGACGGGATGAAAACATTCAGTACTTC. As protein: CATFRRDENIQYF.

The chain joins TRBV7-3 to TRBJ2-3, with 15 bases lining up with TRBD2. V lost 4 bases and J lost 1; bases outside the gene matches: 3. The CDR3 has 17 amino acids. Per the germline V gene, CDR1 is SGHTA and CDR2 is FQGTGA. CDR3 nucleotide sequence: TGTGCCAGCAGCTCCCGGACTAGCGGGGGGGGCACAGATACGCAGTATTTT. It codes for CASSSRTSGGGTDTQYF.

This clone was recorded only once. V gene TRBV2 combines with J gene TRBJ1-2, with 8 bases fitting TRBD1. Trimming removed 5 bases from V and 8 bases from J; junction bases left unmatched: 13. CDR1 and CDR2 (germline): SNHLY, FYNNEI. This CDR3 has 15 amino acids. In DNA form, the CDR3 reads TGTGCCAGCAGTCGGAATACCGGAGGACAGGGAGGCTACACCTTC. Translation: CASSRNTGGQGGYTF.

The V gene is TRBV5-1, the J gene TRBJ1-4; D ambiguous. The CDR3 extends over 14 amino acids. V was clipped by 0 bases and J by 7 bases, with 10 bases between them. In germline, CDR1 is SGHRS, CDR2 YFSETQ. CDR3 nucleotides: TGCGCCAGCAGCTTGGAGGCGGGGAGTGAAAAACTGTTTTTT. Translating gives CASSLEAGSEKLFF.

This clone was found once. The chain combines TRBV5-1 with TRBJ2-1; tentatively, D is TRBD1 (5 bases). The CDR3 extends over 15 amino acids. V lost 2 bases to trimming and J lost 9 bases, with 18 bases between them. CDR1 and CDR2 from the germline V gene are SGHRS and YFSETQ. CDR3 nucleotide sequence: TGCGCCAGCAGCTTTACAGGCCATTCCAACGTTGAGCAGTTCTTC. Translated, it gives CASSFTGHSNVEQFF.

This clone has more than one count but fewer than ten. The chain is built from TRBV13 and TRBJ1-5, with D unresolved. Germline CDR1 reads PRHDT; CDR2 reads FYEKMQ (reference sequence). The CDR3 totals 13 residues. The V gene lost 0 bases and the J gene lost 4 bases, with 4 bases spanning the gap. This chain's CDR3 is CASSLGENQPQHF. CDR3 bases: TGTGCCAGCAGCTTAGGAGAGAATCAGCCCCAGCATTTT.

This clone was counted only a few times. The V call is TRBV12-5, the J call TRBJ2-3; D gene unclear. Germline loops: CDR1 LGHNT, CDR2 FRNRAP. This CDR3 is built from 13 residues. Trimming took 7 bases from V and 1 from J, leaving 9 bases between them. This CDR3 reads CASEFTGTDTQYF. As DNA, the CDR3 is TGTGCTAGTGAATTCACAGGCACAGATACGCAGTATTTT. Full variable domain (outside the CDR3, taken from reference TRBV12-5 and TRBJ2-3): DARVTQTPRHKVTEMGQEVTMRCQPILGHNTVFWYRQTMMQGLELLAYFRNRAPLDDSGMPKDRFSAEMPDATLATLKIQPSEPRDSAVYFCASEFTGTDTQYFGPGTRLTVL.

J is TRBJ2-2 and V is TRBV7-3; TRBD2 aligns across 10 bases. The germline V gene encodes CDR1 SGHTA and CDR2 FQGTGA. V was pared by 5 bases and J by 4 bases, with 4 bases of the junction left unmatched. The CDR3 spans 15 residues. The CDR3, as DNA: TGTGCCAGCAGCGACCGGACTAGCGGCACCGGGGAGCTGTTTTTT. It translates to CASSDRTSGTGELFF. The full variable domain, rest sourced from reference TRBV7-3 and TRBJ2-2, is GAGVSQTPSNKVTEKGKYVELRCDPISGHTALYWYRQSLGQGPEFLIYFQGTGAADDSGLPNDRFFAVRPEGSVSTLKIQRTERGDSAVYLCASSDRTSGTGELFFGEGSRLTVL.

The chain couples TRBV3-1 (or the pseudogene TRBV3-2) to TRBJ2-3, with 10 bases that match TRBD2. With V trimmed by 4 bases and J by 6 bases, 13 bases remained unmatched. Germline CDR1 is LGHDT and CDR2 is YNNKEL (reference sequence). This CDR3 has 17 residues. The CDR3 sequence: CASSRPGLAPGDDTQYF. The CDR3 coding sequence is TGTGCCAGCAGCCGACCGGGACTAGCGCCAGGAGACGATACGCAGTATTTT.

The V and J genes are TRBV3-1 (or the pseudogene TRBV3-2) and TRBJ2-3; TRBD2 agrees at 15 bases. The germline V gene encodes CDR1 LGHDT and CDR2 YNNKEL (reference sequence). This CDR3 comprises 18 residues. J was trimmed by 1 base and V by 4 bases; bases with no gene match: 6. CDR3 loop: CASSRWTSGGAGTDTQYF. CDR3 DNA sequence: TGTGCCAGCAGCCGATGGACTAGCGGGGGGGCCGGCACAGATACGCAGTATTTT.

The chain links TRBV7-9 to TRBJ2-3; D possibly corresponds to TRBD1 (6 bases). V dropped 5 bases and J dropped 6 bases, with 15 bases sitting between them. The CDR3 length is 14 residues. Per the germline V gene, CDR1 is SEHNR and CDR2 is FQNEAQ (reference sequence). The CDR3 sequence is CASSLDSGIDTQYF. In DNA, the CDR3 is TGTGCCAGCAGCCTGGACAGTGGCATCGATACGCAGTATTTT.

V is TRBV19 and J is TRBJ2-7, with TRBD2 matching over 10 bases. This CDR3 is 15 amino acids long. Trimming took 3 bases from V and 6 from J; bases not matched to a gene: 8. CDR1 is LNHDA, CDR2 SQIVND, per germline (reference sequence). For the CDR3, the DNA is TGTGCCAGTAGTATGTCTCGGGAGCGGGGGGGCGAGCAGTACTTC. Translating it yields CASSMSRERGGEQYF. Full variable domain (missing parts from reference TRBV19 and TRBJ2-7): DGGITQSPKYLFRKEGQNVTLSCEQNLNHDAMYWYRQDPGQGLRLIYYSQIVNDFQKGDIAEGYSVSREKKESFPLTVTSAQKNPTAFYLCASSMSRERGGEQYFGPGTRLTVT.

Only one count was recorded for this clone. V is TRBV30 and J is TRBJ2-4; tentatively, D is TRBD1 (5 bases). In germline, CDR1 is GTSNPN, CDR2 SVGIG (reference sequence). The CDR3 has 17 amino acids. Trimming cost V 2 bases and J 1 base, with 18 bases left between them. In DNA, the CDR3 is TGTGCCTGGAGTTCCGGCCCAGGGATGGGGGCCAAAAACATTCAGTACTTC. It codes for CAWSSGPGMGAKNIQYF.

This rearrangement joins TRBV5-1 to TRBJ2-7; TRBD1 matches at 9 bases. This CDR3 is built from 15 residues. CDR1 and CDR2 (germline): SGHRS, YFSETQ. The V gene end was trimmed by 4 bases and the J gene end by 3 bases; junction bases not matched to a gene: 8. The DNA for the CDR3 is TGCGCCAGCAGCGCCACAGGGGGCCGGGTCTACGAGCAGTACTTC. Amino acids: CASSATGGRVYEQYF.

This clone was observed a few times. The chain is built from TRBV11-2 and TRBJ1-3, with D possibly being TRBD1 (5 bases). The CDR3 runs to 16 residues. CDR1 is SGHAT, CDR2 FQNNGV, per germline. V gave up 0 bases and J gave up 4 bases, with 13 bases separating them. The CDR3 sequence: CASSLDPIQGGNTIYF. Here the CDR3 DNA reads TGTGCCAGCAGCTTAGATCCCATCCAGGGCGGAAACACCATATATTTT.

This clone was counted only a few times. CDR3 sequence: CASTQSTAGTGEAFF. In nucleotides, the CDR3 is TGTGCCAGTACTCAATCCACCGCAGGGACAGGCGAAGCTTTCTTT. V usage is TRBV19 and J usage is TRBJ1-1, with 8 bases identical to TRBD1. The V segment lost 7 bases and the J segment 8 bases; nucleotides outside the gene matches: 15. The CDR3 sequence is 15 residues long. Germline CDR1 reads LNHDA; CDR2 reads SQIVND (reference sequence).

This clone was recorded many times. The rearrangement uses TRBV14 and TRBJ2-3; perhaps TRBD2 as D (6 bases). Per germline, CDR1 SGHDN and CDR2 FVKESK. CDR3 length: 14 residues. Trimming took 8 bases from V and 0 from J, leaving 12 bases between them. The chain's CDR3 is CASRTGVSTDTQYF. CDR3 sequence (DNA): TGTGCCAGCCGGACGGGGGTTAGCACAGATACGCAGTATTTT. The variable domain in full, completed from reference TRBV14 and TRBJ2-3, reads EAGVTQFPSHSVIEKGQTVTLRCDPISGHDNLYWYRRVMGKEIKFLLHFVKESKQDESGMPNNRFLAERTGGTYSTLKVQPAELEDSGVYFCASRTGVSTDTQYFGPGTRLTVL.

The chain couples TRBV11-2 to TRBJ1-3; TRBD1 agrees at 9 bases. The CDR3 runs 14 residues. CDR1 and CDR2 (germline): SGHAT, FQNNGV. Trimming at V came to 4 bases and at J to 8 bases, leaving 6 bases not matched to a gene. This CDR3 reads CASSSTGGQDTIYF. DNA of the CDR3: TGTGCCAGCAGCTCCACAGGGGGCCAGGACACCATATATTTT.

The chain is built from TRBV30 and TRBJ1-1; D remains ambiguous. Germline assignment: CDR1 GTSNPN and CDR2 SVGIG (reference sequence). V was trimmed by 2 bases and J by 6 bases, leaving 7 bases between them. The CDR3 totals 11 residues. DNA of the CDR3: TGTGCCTGGAGTCGCGAAGCTGAAGCTTTCTTT. Translating it yields CAWSREAEAFF.

CDR3 in amino acids: CASRPRGVADTQYF. In DNA, the CDR3 is TGTGCCAGCAGGCCCCGGGGGGTCGCAGATACGCAGTATTTT. The gene calls are TRBV2 and TRBJ2-3; 7 nucleotides line up with TRBD2. Per the germline V gene, CDR1 is SNHLY and CDR2 is FYNNEI. CDR3 length: 14 residues. After removal of 6 bases from V and 4 bases from J, the junction contained 7 bases not matched to a gene. The full variable domain, in which reference TRBV2 and TRBJ2-3 provide the parts outside the CDR3, is EPEVTQTPSHQVTQMGQEVILRCVPISNHLYFYWYRQILGQKVEFLVSFYNNEISEKSEIFDDQFSVERPDGSNFTLKIRSTKLEDSAMYFCASRPRGVADTQYFGPGTRLTVL.

This clone was detected only a few times. The chain carries TRBV20-1 and TRBJ1-1, with D possibly TRBD1 on 5 matching bases. In germline, CDR1 is DFQATT, CDR2 SNEGSKA (reference sequence). V was cut by 6 bases and J by 10 bases, with 12 bases left in between. This CDR3 region has 10 residues. CDR3 DNA sequence: TGCAGTGCCCCCGGGGGTGTAGCTTTCTTT. This translates into CSAPGGVAFF.

This clone occurred once. This chain links TRBV28 with TRBJ1-3; 8 positions agree with TRBD1. The CDR3 runs 13 residues. Per the germline V gene, CDR1 is MDHEN and CDR2 is SYDVKM. Losses at the gene ends were 6 bases for V and 2 bases for J; bases not matched to a gene: 0. The CDR3 reads CASRTGAGNTIYF. CDR3 sequence (DNA): TGTGCCAGCAGGACAGGGGCTGGAAACACCATATATTTT.

The gene calls are TRBV19 and TRBJ1-4; D is perhaps TRBD1 (6 bases). CDR1 LNHDA and CDR2 SQIVND come from the germline V gene (reference sequence). The CDR3 spans 12 residues. V dropped 6 bases and J dropped 8 bases, with 10 bases sitting between them. Written as DNA, the CDR3 is TGTGCCAGTAGCAGGGGCGGAGAAAAACTGTTTTTT. This codes for CASSRGGEKLFF.

V usage is TRBV9 and J usage is TRBJ1-2, with D perhaps matching TRBD1 (5 bases). Germline CDR1 reads SGDLS; CDR2 reads YYNGEE. Trimming removed 3 bases from V and 6 bases from J, with 12 bases in between. The CDR3 contains 13 residues. The CDR3 protein is CASSATGDHGYTF. The CDR3 DNA reads as TGTGCCAGCAGCGCCACAGGTGACCATGGCTACACCTTC.

The chain carries TRBV3-1 (or the pseudogene TRBV3-2) and TRBJ1-1, with D maybe TRBD1 (5 bases). Trimming shortened V by 5 bases and J by 2 bases, and 12 bases separated the two germline ends. CDR1 LGHDT and CDR2 YNNKEL come from the germline V gene (reference sequence). The length of the CDR3 is 14 residues. As DNA, the CDR3 is TGTGCCAGCAGCTTAAGAGACAGTAACACTGAAGCTTTCTTT. It codes for CASSLRDSNTEAFF.

The chain recombines TRBV19 with TRBJ2-2, with D possibly being TRBD1 (6 bases). Germline V gene sequence: CDR1 LNHDA, CDR2 SQIVND (reference sequence). This CDR3 comprises 14 residues. V was clipped by 10 bases and J by 1 base, with 13 bases between them. CDR3 DNA: TGTGCCACCCCGGACAGTAAGAACACCGGGGAGCTGTTTTTT. Residues: CATPDSKNTGELFF. Drawing the rest from reference TRBV19 and TRBJ2-2, the complete variable domain is DGGITQSPKYLFRKEGQNVTLSCEQNLNHDAMYWYRQDPGQGLRLIYYSQIVNDFQKGDIAEGYSVSREKKESFPLTVTSAQKNPTAFYLCATPDSKNTGELFFGEGSRLTVL.

The chain uses TRBV9 and TRBJ2-1, with 11 bases lining up with TRBD2. V dropped 4 bases and J dropped 4; count of bases not matched to a gene: 7. The V gene's germline CDR1 is SGDLS and CDR2 YYNGEE. The CDR3 runs 16 residues. CDR3 in amino acids: CASSPGTSGAYNEQFF. The CDR3 DNA reads TGTGCCAGCAGCCCGGGGACTAGCGGTGCATACAATGAGCAGTTCTTC.

V gene TRBV5-4 combines with J gene TRBJ2-3; 11 bases align to TRBD2. J was trimmed by 3 bases and V by 2 bases; bases with no gene match: 5. Germline loops: CDR1 SGHNT, CDR2 YYREEE (reference sequence). The CDR3 runs to 16 residues. The CDR3 coding sequence is TGTGCCAGCAGCTTTGGTGGGACTAGCGGAACAGATACGCAGTATTTT. It codes for CASSFGGTSGTDTQYF.